A single sample is the source of the 5 T cell receptor beta chains below, sequenced in a study of T cell responses to AZD1222 COVID-19 vaccine. Using immunoSEQ multiplex PCR, the repertoire was profiled, and TCRdb retains in-frame clones only, with some absent. The table records about 150,000 clones, approximately 90% of them present only once. Source: peripheral blood, taken on day 0 of AZD1222 vaccination. These TCRs come from an adult in good health.

The chain couples TRBV13 to TRBJ2-1, with 9 nucleotides matching TRBD1. Trimming took 5 bases from V and 6 from J; bases not matched to a gene: 8. Germline V gene sequence: CDR1 PRHDT, CDR2 FYEKMQ (reference sequence). The CDR3 contains 15 residues. CDR3 residues: CASSRRGTGTNEQFF. In DNA form, the CDR3 reads TGTGCCAGCAGCCGACGGGGGACAGGGACCAATGAGCAGTTCTTC.

The chain has TRBV29-1 and TRBJ2-1; D is ambiguous. V was clipped by 6 bases and J by 5 bases, with 17 bases between them. The CDR3 length is 14 residues. Germline lookup yields CDR1 SQVTM and CDR2 ANQGSEA. In DNA, the CDR3 is TGCAGCGTCGCCAGTAGGCTAGTGGACAATGAGCAGTTCTTC. This codes for CSVASRLVDNEQFF.

The chain has TRBV10-3 and TRBJ2-7, with 9 bases that match TRBD1. J gave up 3 bases and V 2 bases, and 5 bases lay outside the gene matches. Germline values: CDR1 ENHRY, CDR2 SYGVKD. The CDR3 extends over 15 amino acids. CDR3 amino acids: CAISEPTGQGYEQYF. The CDR3 nucleotides are TGTGCCATCAGTGAGCCAACGGGACAGGGCTACGAGCAGTACTTC.

The CDR3 coding sequence is TGCAGCCATACCCCCGTAATCCTGATCAATGAGCAGTTCTTC. Amino acid sequence: CSHTPVILINEQFF. The rearrangement links TRBV29-1 to TRBJ2-1; no reliable D call. V lost 8 bases to trimming and J lost 6 bases, with 20 bases between them. The CDR3 sequence is 14 residues long. Per germline, CDR1 SQVTM and CDR2 ANQGSEA.

The rearrangement uses TRBV6-5 and TRBJ2-3, with D possibly TRBD2 on 6 matching bases. Germline loops: CDR1 MNHEY, CDR2 SVGAGI. Trimming pared 2 bases from V and 4 bases from J, leaving 16 bases between. This CDR3 comprises 16 residues. The CDR3, as DNA: TGTGCCAGCAGTTACGGGGGGTTATTCAGTGCAGATACGCAGTATTTT. Its translation is CASSYGGLFSADTQYF.